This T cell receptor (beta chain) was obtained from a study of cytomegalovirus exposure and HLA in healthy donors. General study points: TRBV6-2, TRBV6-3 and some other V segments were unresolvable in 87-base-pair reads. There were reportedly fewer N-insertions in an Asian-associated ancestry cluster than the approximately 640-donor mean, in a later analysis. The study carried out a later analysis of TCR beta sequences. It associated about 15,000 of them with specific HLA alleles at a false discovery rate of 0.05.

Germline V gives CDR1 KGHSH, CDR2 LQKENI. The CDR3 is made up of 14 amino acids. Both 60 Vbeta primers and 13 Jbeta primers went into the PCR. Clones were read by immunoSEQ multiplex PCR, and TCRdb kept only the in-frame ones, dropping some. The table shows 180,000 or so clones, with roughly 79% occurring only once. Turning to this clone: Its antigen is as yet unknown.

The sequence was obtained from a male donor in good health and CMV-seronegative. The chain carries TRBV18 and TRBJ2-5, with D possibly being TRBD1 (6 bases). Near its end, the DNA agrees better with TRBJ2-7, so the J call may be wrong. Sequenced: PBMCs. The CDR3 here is CASSPRQDSYEQYF. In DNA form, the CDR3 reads TGTGCCAGCTCACCCCGACAGGACAGCTACGAGCAGTACTTC.